Shown below are 3 T cell receptor beta chains from a single sample sequenced in a study of blood T cell repertoires in COVID-19. Clones were read by immunoSEQ multiplex PCR, and TCRdb kept only the in-frame ones, dropping some. Found here are approximately 440,000 clones, around 91% of them singletons; the top ten hold under 0.7%. Sequences were obtained from PBMCs or T cells enriched from blood (not recorded which). These receptors all come from a man in his late teens or twenties who had recovered from COVID-19.

CDR3 in DNA: TGTGCCAGCAGTGAAAGTAAGGCGTCAGGCTACGAGCAGTACTTC. Protein product: CASSESKASGYEQYF. This rearrangement joins TRBV2 to TRBJ2-7; no clear D. The CDR3 sequence is 15 residues long. The V gene's germline CDR1 is SNHLY and CDR2 FYNNEI. Trimming left V 2 bases short and J 3 bases short, with 14 bases between.

In its sample, this clone was seen once. The genes are TRBV3-1 (or the pseudogene TRBV3-2) and TRBJ1-1; D might be TRBD1 (6 bases). The CDR3 loop spans 14 amino acids. In germline, CDR1 is LGHDT, CDR2 YNNKEL (reference sequence). V was trimmed by 3 bases and J by 7 bases, leaving 15 bases between them. The CDR3: CASSQRTDRNEAFF. DNA of the CDR3: TGTGCCAGCAGCCAGAGGACAGACCGTAATGAAGCTTTCTTT.

In this sample, this clone turned up once. The CDR3 nucleotides are TGCGCCAGCAGCCCCGGGGTAGCGGGAGGATTGAGTGAGCAGTTCTTC. Translated, it gives CASSPGVAGGLSEQFF. The chain uses TRBV5-1 and TRBJ2-1; 10 bases align to TRBD2. The CDR3 length is 16 residues. The germline V gene encodes CDR1 SGHRS and CDR2 YFSETQ. Trimming removed 4 bases from V and 9 bases from J; junction bases left unmatched: 13.